These 20 T cell receptor beta chains came from one sample sequenced in a study of blood T cell repertoires in COVID-19. Only in-frame clones appear in the TCRdb table, and some are missing; sequencing was by immunoSEQ multiplex PCR. Of 200,000 to 250,000 clones in the sample, 80% to 85% were seen once. The specimen was PBMCs or T cells enriched from blood (not recorded which). These receptors were obtained from a woman in her thirties or forties who had recovered from COVID-19.

The chain carries TRBV12-3 or TRBV12-4 and TRBJ2-7; no clear D. The CDR3 extends over 12 amino acids. The V end was cut by 1 base, the J end by 7 bases, with 8 bases between. CDR3 nucleotide sequence: TGTGCCAGCAGTTTAGGAGACGGGGAGCAGTACTTC. It encodes CASSLGDGEQYF.

This rearrangement joins TRBV10-2 to TRBJ2-7, with TRBD2 identical over 7 bases. Looked up from germline, CDR1 is WSHSY and CDR2 is SAAADI. CDR3 length equals 16 residues. The J segment lost 1 base and the V segment lost 5 bases, leaving 11 bases of the junction unmatched. The CDR3 loop reads CASSTFGRGGSYEQYV. CDR3 nucleotide sequence: TGCGCCAGCAGTACCTTCGGGCGGGGAGGGTCCTACGAGCAGTACGTC.

The chain combines TRBV2 with TRBJ1-1, with TRBD1 matching 7 bases. The germline V gene has CDR1 SNHLY and CDR2 FYNNEI. The CDR3 length is 14 residues. The junction had 3 bases not matched to a gene; V was cut back by 4 bases and J by 1 base. Here the CDR3 reads CASSARGQNTEAFF. As DNA, the CDR3 is TGTGCCAGCAGTGCGAGGGGGCAGAACACTGAAGCTTTCTTT. Using reference TRBV2 and TRBJ1-1 for the parts outside the CDR3, the full variable domain is EPEVTQTPSHQVTQMGQEVILRCVPISNHLYFYWYRQILGQKVEFLVSFYNNEISEKSEIFDDQFSVERPDGSNFTLKIRSTKLEDSAMYFCASSARGQNTEAFFGQGTRLTVV.

The chain uses TRBV7-2 and TRBJ1-2; weak D call: TRBD1 (5 bases). Germline V gives CDR1 SGHTA, CDR2 FQGNSA. The ends were cut back, 1 base at V and 6 bases at J, with 12 bases in the middle. This CDR3 is 14 amino acids long. In DNA form, the CDR3 reads TGTGCCAGCAGCTTAGTTGCAGGGCCCCATGGCTACACCTTC. It codes for CASSLVAGPHGYTF.

The chain carries TRBV12-3 or TRBV12-4 and TRBJ2-4; tentative D call: TRBD1 (5 bases). V lost 3 bases to trimming and J lost 8 bases, with 11 bases between them. The CDR3 totals 13 residues. The CDR3 DNA is TGTGCCAGCAGTTTCGCTCCAGGGCACATTCAGTACTTC. This translates into CASSFAPGHIQYF.

The V and J genes are TRBV6-4 and TRBJ2-1; TRBD1 matches at 9 bases. The CDR3 is 12 amino acids. Germline lookup yields CDR1 MRHNA and CDR2 SNTAGT. J lost 16 bases, V lost 2 bases, and 6 bases had no gene match. The CDR3 nucleotides are TGTGCCAGCAGTGACCCGGGACAGGGTCTATTCTTC. Amino acid sequence: CASSDPGQGLFF.

This clone appeared a few times. The chain couples TRBV18 to TRBJ2-3; D may be TRBD2 (6 bases). V lost 2 bases to trimming and J lost 2 bases, with 11 bases between them. CDR1 and CDR2 from the germline V gene are KGHSH and LQKENI. This CDR3 region has 15 residues. In DNA, the CDR3 is TGTGCCAGCTCACCAGGGAGGCCCCCCACAGATACGCAGTATTTT. It yields the protein CASSPGRPPTDTQYF. Drawing the rest from reference TRBV18 and TRBJ2-3, the complete variable domain is NAGVMQNPRHLVRRRGQEARLRCSPMKGHSHVYWYRQLPEEGLKFMVYLQKENIIDESGMPKERFSAEFPKEGPSILRIQQVVRGDSAAYFCASSPGRPPTDTQYFGPGTRLTVL.

In DNA, the CDR3 is TGTTCCTCCGCGCCGGGACAGGGGGTTTCTGGCTACACCTTC. It codes for CSSAPGQGVSGYTF. The V and J genes are TRBV28 and TRBJ1-2, with 11 nucleotides matching TRBD1. Germline V CDR1 and CDR2: MDHEN, SYDVKM. The CDR3 is 14 residues long.

The chain combines TRBV24-1 with TRBJ2-5, with D maybe TRBD2 (6 bases). V was cut by 7 bases and J by 4 bases, with 15 bases left in between. This CDR3 has 14 residues. Germline-derived CDR1 and CDR2 are KGHDR and SFDVKD. Here the CDR3 DNA reads TGTGCCACCAGCGTTGCGGGAAGGGCAGAGACCCAGTACTTC. Residues: CATSVAGRAETQYF.

J is TRBJ1-6 and V is TRBV5-1; 7 bases agree with TRBD1. The CDR3 is 15 amino acids. Germline CDR1 SGHRS, CDR2 YFSETQ. J gave up 10 bases and V 4 bases, and 11 bases lay outside the gene matches. Written as DNA, the CDR3 is TGCGCCAGCAGCCGTTTACAGGGGAAGGAGTCACCCCTCCACTTT. Protein sequence: CASSRLQGKESPLHF.

The chain uses TRBV29-1 and TRBJ2-7, with TRBD1 identical over 8 bases. From germline, CDR1 is SQVTM and CDR2 ANQGSEA. The CDR3 spans 14 residues. Losses at the gene ends were 4 bases for V and 4 bases for J; bases not matched to a gene: 9. In DNA form, the CDR3 reads TGCAGCGTTGTCCGGGACAGGAGCCCATACGAGCAGTACTTC. This encodes CSVVRDRSPYEQYF.

The chain couples TRBV30 to TRBJ1-3; D gene ambiguous. The V end was cut by 0 bases, the J end by 3 bases, with 15 bases between. The CDR3 covers 16 residues. Germline V gene data show CDR1 as GTSNPN and CDR2 as SVGIG (reference sequence). CDR3 in DNA: TGTGCCTGGAGTGTATTGGTAGGAGGGTTTGGAAACACCATATATTTT. As protein: CAWSVLVGGFGNTIYF.

The V gene is TRBV6-5, the J gene TRBJ2-1, with D perhaps matching TRBD1 (7 bases). Trimming took off 5 bases at V and 2 bases at J, with 10 bases between the two ends. The CDR3 consists of 14 residues. Germline loops: CDR1 MNHEY, CDR2 SVGAGI. DNA for the CDR3: TGTGCCAGCAGTCCAGGGGGGCCCTACAATGAGCAGTTCTTC. This encodes CASSPGGPYNEQFF.

This clone was picked up one time. The gene calls are TRBV7-6 and TRBJ1-2; possibly TRBD1 for D (6 bases). The CDR3 runs to 13 residues. CDR1 is SGHVS and CDR2 is FNYEAQ in the germline V gene. Trimming took off 0 bases at V and 7 bases at J, with 9 bases between the two ends. The CDR3 here is CASSLAAGAGYTF. DNA for the CDR3: TGTGCCAGCAGCTTAGCCGCGGGGGCTGGCTACACCTTC.

The rearrangement uses TRBV24-1 and TRBJ1-1, with 10 bases identical to TRBD1. Germline V gene lookup returns CDR1 KGHDR and CDR2 SFDVKD. The CDR3 covers 15 residues. V was clipped by 3 bases and J by 3 bases; unmatched bases: 3. Here the CDR3 DNA reads TGTGCCACCAGTGATGCCGGGACAGGGGACACTGAAGCTTTCTTT. This encodes CATSDAGTGDTEAFF.

The chain recombines TRBV10-2 with TRBJ2-2; TRBD2 matches 14 bases. The V gene end was trimmed by 9 bases and the J gene end by 0 bases; junction bases not matched to a gene: 6. The CDR3 runs to 17 residues. CDR1 and CDR2 from the germline V gene are WSHSY and SAAADI. The DNA for the CDR3 is TGCGCCAGTTCCGGGACTAGCGGGAGAGCGAACACCGGGGAGCTGTTTTTT. Translating it yields CASSGTSGRANTGELFF.

This clone has more than one count but fewer than ten. The chain links TRBV4-1 to TRBJ2-7; 11 bases are shared with TRBD2. The CDR3 runs 20 residues. Unmatched junction bases numbered 16, after V lost 0 bases and J lost 3 bases. Germline CDR1 is MGHRA and CDR2 is YSYEKL. In DNA, the CDR3 is TGCGCCAGCAGCCAAGAAGTGCCCACTAGCGGGAGTAGTTTTTTCTACGAGCAGTACTTC. This codes for CASSQEVPTSGSSFFYEQYF.

A remark on this clone: The identical CDR3 is also encoded by other nucleotide sequences in the sample. V and J are TRBV7-9 and TRBJ1-5; no definite D call. V gave up 1 base and J gave up 0 bases, with 4 bases separating them. This CDR3 region has 14 residues. Germline V CDR1 and CDR2: SEHNR, FQNEAQ (reference sequence). DNA for the CDR3: TGTGCCAGCAGCTTAGGCGATAGCAATCAGCCCCAGCATTTT. Amino acids: CASSLGDSNQPQHF.

This clone was recorded once. V usage is TRBV7-3 and J usage is TRBJ2-1; no definite D call. Germline V gene sequence: CDR1 SGHTA, CDR2 FQGTGA. The CDR3 consists of 14 residues. Trimming removed 2 bases from V and 2 bases from J, with 7 bases in between. CDR3 DNA: TGTGCCAGCAGCTTAGGCCTGGCCTACAATGAGCAGTTCTTC. Translated: CASSLGLAYNEQFF.

This chain connects TRBV5-1 to TRBJ2-7, with D possibly being TRBD2 (6 bases). V lost 4 bases and J 7 bases, leaving 18 bases between the germline ends. Germline V gene lookup returns CDR1 SGHRS and CDR2 YFSETQ. The CDR3 spans 14 residues. The CDR3 reads CASSAAGTGAEQYF. The CDR3 DNA reads TGCGCCAGCAGCGCAGCCGGGACGGGAGCTGAGCAGTACTTC.